This entry lists 21 T cell receptor beta chains sequenced from one sample in a study of siplizumab effects on memory and regulatory T cells. Some clones are missing from TCRdb's copy, which holds only in-frame ones; the method was immunoSEQ multiplex PCR. This table has about 7,800 clones, about 36% appearing once. Their antigen targets remain unknown. Cells that made up the mixed lymphocyte reaction were cocultured at 37°C for about six days. The sample consisted of CFSE-low (dividing) CD8+ T cells sorted from an allogeneic mixed lymphocyte reaction. The receptors come from a human donor in good health; the cells came from an allogeneic mixed lymphocyte reaction.

The chain has TRBV11-2 and TRBJ2-3; TRBD2 aligns across 7 bases. This CDR3 spans 16 amino acids. V lost 5 bases, J lost 4 bases, and 12 bases stayed unmatched. Germline CDR1 reads SGHAT; CDR2 reads FQNNGV. The CDR3, as DNA: TGTGCCAGCAGCCCCCTATGGCGGGAGATCTCAGATACGCAGTATTTT. Its translation is CASSPLWREISDTQYF.

This clone appeared a few times. This rearrangement joins TRBV9 to TRBJ1-1; D call uncertain. Trimming removed 4 bases at V and 1 base at J, with 11 bases between. This CDR3 spans 14 amino acids. In germline, CDR1 is SGDLS, CDR2 YYNGEE. This chain's CDR3 is CASSISPGNTEAFF. The CDR3 coding sequence is TGTGCCAGCAGCATTTCTCCAGGGAACACTGAAGCTTTCTTT.

In this sample, this clone is medium-sized. J is TRBJ2-6 and V is TRBV12-2. TRBV12-2 constitutes a pseudogene. There are 15 residues in the CDR3. The CDR3 here is CASRAQPLGANVLTF. The CDR3 DNA follows: TGTGCAAGTCGTGCTCAGCCCTTGGGGGCCAACGTCCTGACTTTC.

In this sample, this clone turned up a few times. J is TRBJ2-7 and V is TRBV6-1; D is unresolved. V lost 6 bases to trimming and J lost 4 bases, with 10 bases between them. The CDR3 consists of 12 residues. Germline CDR1 MNHNS, CDR2 SASEGT. The CDR3 loop reads CASRGARYEQYF. DNA of the CDR3: TGTGCCAGCAGGGGCGCCAGGTACGAGCAGTACTTC.

The chain has TRBV9 and TRBJ2-7, with D perhaps matching TRBD2 (5 bases). The CDR3 is made up of 13 amino acids. V was trimmed by 4 bases and J by 4 bases, leaving 12 bases between them. Germline V gene data show CDR1 as SGDLS and CDR2 as YYNGEE. This CDR3 reads CASSPGLTYEQYF. The CDR3 DNA sequence: TGTGCCAGCAGCCCAGGACTGACTTACGAGCAGTACTTC.

This clone came up a few times. CDR3 DNA sequence: TGCAGCGTTACCCTACCGTATGAGTCACAAGAGACCCAGTACTTC. This codes for CSVTLPYESQETQYF. V gene TRBV29-1 combines with J gene TRBJ2-5, with D hard to call. The germline gives CDR1 SQVTM, CDR2 ANQGSEA. Deletions cut 5 bases from V and 2 bases from J, with 18 bases between. This CDR3 contains 15 residues.

The sample holds one count of this clone. The chain has TRBV7-9 and TRBJ2-1; 9 positions agree with TRBD1. This CDR3 has 15 residues. The germline V gene has CDR1 SEHNR and CDR2 FQNEAQ (reference sequence). V dropped 6 bases and J dropped 11; count of bases not matched to a gene: 14. The CDR3 DNA reads as TGTGCCAGCAGTATGGCCGGGACGGACAGGGGTAAGCAGTTCTTC. As protein: CASSMAGTDRGKQFF.

This clone is termed medium-sized. This chain uses TRBV2 with TRBJ2-4; TRBD2 matches 11 bases. J was trimmed by 3 bases and V by 1 base; bases with no gene match: 8. In germline, CDR1 is SNHLY, CDR2 FYNNEI. This CDR3 comprises 18 residues. The CDR3 is CASSEVAGGPSGKNIQYF. As DNA, the CDR3 is TGTGCCAGCAGTGAAGTAGCGGGAGGGCCATCGGGCAAAAACATTCAGTACTTC.

In its sample, this clone ranks as medium-sized. This chain joins TRBV7-6 and TRBJ1-2; the D gene is possibly TRBD1 (5 bases). Deletions cut 2 bases from V and 5 bases from J, with 15 bases between. Germline V CDR1 and CDR2: SGHVS, FNYEAQ. This CDR3 comprises 15 residues. CDR3 sequence (DNA): TGTGCCAGCAGCTTACTATCAGGGCCGCGGTATGGCTACACCTTC. Translated: CASSLLSGPRYGYTF. Complete variable domain (other parts from reference TRBV7-6 and TRBJ1-2): GAGVSQSPRYKVTKRGQDVALRCDPISGHVSLYWYRQALGQGPEFLTYFNYEAQQDKSGLPNDRFSAERPEGSISTLTIQRTEQRDSAMYRCASSLLSGPRYGYTFGSGTRLTVV.

The J gene is TRBJ2-1, the V gene TRBV9, with 9 bases matching TRBD1. CDR3 size: 17 residues. Germline V gene sequence: CDR1 SGDLS, CDR2 YYNGEE. After removal of 3 bases from V and 1 base from J, the junction contained 8 bases not matched to a gene. The CDR3 region has the DNA TGTGCCAGCAGCGAACCGACAGGGGGAAGGTCCTACAATGAGCAGTTCTTC. This codes for CASSEPTGGRSYNEQFF.

The genes are TRBV2 and TRBJ2-5; D assignment may be TRBD1 or TRBD2 (5 bases each). The CDR3 sequence is 13 residues long. The germline gives CDR1 SNHLY, CDR2 FYNNEI. V lost 5 bases to trimming and J lost 4 bases, with 11 bases between them. The CDR3 reads CASSPGPGETQYF. In DNA form, the CDR3 reads TGTGCCAGCAGTCCGGGGCCGGGAGAGACCCAGTACTTC.

The chain combines TRBV4-1 with TRBJ2-3, with unresolved D. V was trimmed by 0 bases and J by 6 bases, leaving 13 bases between them. The CDR3 has 15 residues. Germline V gives CDR1 MGHRA, CDR2 YSYEKL. Here the CDR3 reads CASSQEGIRDDTQYF. The CDR3 DNA reads TGCGCCAGCAGCCAAGAAGGGATTAGGGATGATACGCAGTATTTT.

The V gene is TRBV6-5, the J gene TRBJ2-7, with TRBD2 matching over 9 bases. This CDR3 is built from 14 residues. Germline CDR1 MNHEY, CDR2 SVGAGI. V dropped 3 bases and J dropped 4; count of bases not matched to a gene: 4. The CDR3 reads CASSYGLAGYEQYF. The DNA for the CDR3 is TGTGCCAGCAGTTATGGGCTAGCGGGATACGAGCAGTACTTC.

About this clone: One base separates it from a far larger clone, so it is likely a read error. The identical CDR3 is also encoded by other nucleotide sequences in the sample. The V and J genes are TRBV4-1 and TRBJ2-7; 9 bases match TRBD2. V shed 5 bases and J 4 bases; nucleotides not matched to a gene: 6. Looked up from germline, CDR1 is MGHRA and CDR2 is YSYEKL. The CDR3 is 14 amino acids. Written as DNA, the CDR3 is TGCGCCAGCAGCTTAGAGGCGGGAGGGTACGAGCAGTACTTC. This gives the protein CASSLEAGGYEQYF.

The chain employs TRBV7-8 and TRBJ2-7; D possibly uses TRBD1 or TRBD2 (5 bases each). Trimming removed 2 bases from V and 5 bases from J, with 16 bases in between. The germline gives CDR1 SGHVS, CDR2 FQNEAQ. This CDR3 contains 15 residues. The CDR3 nucleotides read TGTGCCAGCAGCTTATCTACGAGGGGCTGGAACGAGCAGTACTTC. Its translation: CASSLSTRGWNEQYF.

This chain uses TRBV18 with TRBJ1-1; D unresolved. V dropped 4 bases and J dropped 1 base, with 4 bases sitting between them. Per the germline V gene, CDR1 is KGHSH and CDR2 is LQKENI. This CDR3 has 12 residues. The CDR3 nucleotides read TGTGCCAGCTCACTTGGGAACACTGAAGCTTTCTTT. This codes for CASSLGNTEAFF. The full variable domain, with the rest looked up from reference TRBV18 and TRBJ1-1, is NAGVMQNPRHLVRRRGQEARLRCSPMKGHSHVYWYRQLPEEGLKFMVYLQKENIIDESGMPKERFSAEFPKEGPSILRIQQVVRGDSAAYFCASSLGNTEAFFGQGTRLTVV.

The V gene is TRBV7-8, the J gene TRBJ2-7, with TRBD2 identical over 9 bases. Losses at the gene ends were 5 bases for V and 3 bases for J; bases not matched to a gene: 8. Looked up from germline, CDR1 is SGHVS and CDR2 is FQNEAQ. The CDR3 has 15 residues. DNA for the CDR3: TGTGCCAGCAGCCTTCTAGCGGGAACGAGCTACGAGCAGTACTTC. As protein: CASSLLAGTSYEQYF.

This clone is medium-sized. The chain uses TRBV9 and TRBJ2-3, with D maybe TRBD1 (6 bases). CDR1 and CDR2 (germline): SGDLS, YYNGEE. The germline V and J ends were trimmed by 2 bases and 7 bases, with 8 bases remaining between them. The CDR3 has 12 residues. CDR3 sequence: CASSVQGYTQYF. In DNA, the CDR3 is TGTGCCAGCAGCGTTCAGGGGTATACGCAGTATTTT.

V usage is TRBV6-5 and J usage is TRBJ2-1, with 8 nucleotides matching TRBD2. Per germline, CDR1 MNHEY and CDR2 SVGAGI. CDR3 length: 16 residues. Losses at the gene ends were 0 bases for V and 5 bases for J; bases not matched to a gene: 6. In nucleotides, the CDR3 is TGTGCCAGCAGTTACTCTCCAGCGGGAGAACACAATGAGCAGTTCTTC. It yields the protein CASSYSPAGEHNEQFF.

This clone was detected a few times. V is TRBV7-3 and J is TRBJ2-2; TRBD1 aligns across 9 bases. Looked up from germline, CDR1 is SGHTA and CDR2 is FQGTGA. Trimming took 6 bases from V and 5 from J; bases not matched to a gene: 7. This CDR3 is built from 15 residues. The CDR3 region is CASRAGTGKTGELFF. DNA of the CDR3: TGTGCCAGCAGAGCTGGGACAGGGAAGACCGGGGAGCTGTTTTTT. Drawing the rest from reference TRBV7-3 and TRBJ2-2, the complete variable domain is GAGVSQTPSNKVTEKGKYVELRCDPISGHTALYWYRQSLGQGPEFLIYFQGTGAADDSGLPNDRFFAVRPEGSVSTLKIQRTERGDSAVYLCASRAGTGKTGELFFGEGSRLTVL.

This clone counts as medium-sized. The same CDR3 arises from other DNA sequences in this sample as well. The CDR3 is CASSPGQGAYEQYF. The CDR3 nucleotides read TGTGCCAGCAGCCCGGGACAGGGGGCTTACGAGCAGTACTTC. This chain uses TRBV9 with TRBJ2-7; TRBD1 matches at 12 bases. CDR1 and CDR2 from the germline V gene are SGDLS and YYNGEE. The CDR3 extends over 14 amino acids. V was pared by 4 bases and J by 4 bases, with 3 bases of the junction left unmatched.